Each of the 10 T cell receptor beta chains below was sequenced from the same sample in a study of Graves' ophthalmopathy and Graves' hyperthyroidism. Investigators amplified TCR beta CDR3 regions from RNA transcripts. An opening RT-PCR round employed HTBI primers and preceded a second-round multiplex PCR. TCRdb passed the multiplex PCR reads through MiXCR, listing each CDR3 protein once. The sample includes 350,000 to 400,000 distinct CDR3 sequences, 15% seen only once; the top ten take 5.5% to 7%. The sequencing input was peripheral blood. The receptors were sampled from a woman aged 18-29 years with stable Graves' hyperthyroidism.

This clonotype showed up just a few times. This sequence joins TRBV14 and TRBJ1-6; no reliable D call. Germline V gene data show CDR1 as SGHDN and CDR2 as FVKESK. V dropped 1 base and J dropped 7 bases, with 11 bases sitting between them. The length of the CDR3 is 15 residues. CDR3 amino acids: CASSQVAGINSPLHF. Here the CDR3 DNA reads TGTGCCAGCAGCCAAGTGGCGGGAATCAATTCACCCCTCCACTTT. The whole variable domain, remainder taken from reference TRBV14 and TRBJ1-6, is EAGVTQFPSHSVIEKGQTVTLRCDPISGHDNLYWYRRVMGKEIKFLLHFVKESKQDESGMPNNRFLAERTGGTYSTLKVQPAELEDSGVYFCASSQVAGINSPLHFGNGTRLTVT.

There are many counts of this clonotype. The J gene is TRBJ1-1, the V gene TRBV29-1; D is ambiguous. V lost 4 bases and J 5 bases, leaving 5 bases between the germline ends. Germline V CDR1 and CDR2: SQVTM, ANQGSEA. CDR3 length: 10 amino acids. This CDR3 is CSVARTEAFF. The CDR3 coding sequence is TGCAGCGTTGCTAGGACTGAAGCTTTCTTT.

This clonotype came up a few times. The genes are TRBV27 and TRBJ2-2, with 10 bases lining up with TRBD1. The V gene end was trimmed by 2 bases and the J gene end by 7 bases; junction bases not matched to a gene: 7. The CDR3 runs to 16 residues. The V gene's germline CDR1 is MNHEY and CDR2 SMNVEV (reference sequence). CDR3 bases: TGTGCCAGCAGTTTACTCGGTGACAGGGGGCGCGGGGAGCTGTTTTTT. Translated, it gives CASSLLGDRGRGELFF.

This clonotype was seen at least ten times. The chain couples TRBV14 to TRBJ2-1; 7 positions agree with TRBD1. With V trimmed by 0 bases and J by 3 bases, 5 bases remained unmatched. The CDR3 spans 16 residues. The germline gives CDR1 SGHDN, CDR2 FVKESK. CDR3 DNA: TGTGCCAGCAGCCAAGATGAGGGGGCTAACTACAATGAGCAGTTCTTC. Translated, it gives CASSQDEGANYNEQFF. The full variable domain, rest sourced from reference TRBV14 and TRBJ2-1, is EAGVTQFPSHSVIEKGQTVTLRCDPISGHDNLYWYRRVMGKEIKFLLHFVKESKQDESGMPNNRFLAERTGGTYSTLKVQPAELEDSGVYFCASSQDEGANYNEQFFGPGTRLTVL.

In this sample, this clonotype turned up many times. This chain connects TRBV24-1 to TRBJ1-5; D remains unclear. Germline loops: CDR1 KGHDR, CDR2 SFDVKD. V was cut by 6 bases and J by 1 base, with 9 bases left in between. The CDR3 spans 14 residues. The DNA of the CDR3 is TGTGCCACCAGTCACAGAGGGAGCAATCAGCCCCAGCATTTT. As protein: CATSHRGSNQPQHF.

The chain has TRBV20-1 and TRBJ2-2; D possibly corresponds to TRBD1 (6 bases). The V end was cut by 0 bases, the J end by 13 bases, with 15 bases between. This CDR3 has 13 residues. Per germline, CDR1 DFQATT and CDR2 SNEGSKA (reference sequence). The DNA of the CDR3 is TGCAGTGCTAGAGATCAGGGGCAGGGATTGCTGTTTTTT. Protein product: CSARDQGQGLLFF.

This clonotype was counted at least ten times. The chain carries TRBV4-2 and TRBJ1-1; D might be TRBD1 (5 bases). Per germline, CDR1 LGHNA and CDR2 YNFKEQ. There are 13 residues in the CDR3. V lost 5 bases and J lost 10, with 17 bases in between. CDR3 coding DNA: TGTGCCAGCAGCTCCAATATGTTTGGGGGAGCTTTCTTT. As protein: CASSSNMFGGAFF.

As to this clonotype: Sequence at one end of the junction differs from germline and may be a read error. CDR3 nucleotides: TGTGCCAGCAGTGACGGGGGGCTTTTGGACATTAAGTACTTC. It encodes CASSDGGLLDIKYF. The chain joins TRBV2 to TRBJ2-4; D perhaps matches TRBD2 (7 bases). The CDR3 consists of 14 residues. Germline CDR1 reads SNHLY; CDR2 reads FYNNEI.

In its sample, this clonotype was seen a few times. The chain employs TRBV7-9 and TRBJ1-1; TRBD1 is a possible D gene (5 bases). CDR1 and CDR2 from the germline V gene are SEHNR and FQNEAQ (reference sequence). The CDR3 has 15 amino acids. V lost 5 bases, J lost 4 bases, and 17 bases lay in between. Here the CDR3 DNA reads TGTGCCAGCAGCGGGTCAGGGATCCGGGGCACTGAAGCTTTCTTT. Translating gives CASSGSGIRGTEAFF. The full variable domain, in which reference TRBV7-9 and TRBJ1-1 provide the parts outside the CDR3, is DTGVSQNPRHKITKRGQNVTFRCDPISEHNRLYWYRQTLGQGPEFLTYFQNEAQLEKSRLLSDRFSAERPKGSFSTLEIQRTEQGDSAMYLCASSGSGIRGTEAFFGQGTRLTVV.

This clonotype was counted many times. The CDR3 loop is CASWGQPQHF. The CDR3 nucleotides are TGTGCCAGCTGGGGTCAGCCCCAGCATTTT. The chain combines TRBV6-2 or TRBV6-3 with TRBJ1-5; D is unclear. Germline CDR1 MNHEY, CDR2 SVGEGT. This CDR3 region has 10 residues. V gave up 8 bases and J gave up 6 bases, with 5 bases separating them.